These T cell receptor beta chains were read from a single sample in a study of cytomegalovirus exposure and HLA in healthy donors. The assay was immunoSEQ multiplex PCR, and TCRdb's table has in-frame clones only and misses some. Of some 120,000 clones listed, roughly 83% are singletons. Sample: PBMCs. Receptors originate from a man younger than 45 in good health and CMV-seropositive. Each CDR3 is given with its conserved first and last residue. D genes are given only for firm matches. Size is stated for part of the rows, as once, few or many counts, or as a class when the clone is expanded.

d_call	clone_size	v_call	j_call	cdr3_nt	cdr3_aa
TRBD2	NA	TRBV7-7	TRBJ2-2	TGTGCTAGCAGCTTGCTAGCGGCGAACACCGGGGAGCTGTTTTTT	CASSLLAANTGELFF
NA	NA	TRBV27	TRBJ2-7	TGTGCCAGCAGTGACGGCGGACAGCCTCCCTACGAGCAGTACTTC	CASSDGGQPPYEQYF
TRBD1	NA	TRBV5-1	TRBJ1-4	TGCGCCAGCAGCCCCAGGGACAGTAATGAAAAACTGTTTTTT	CASSPRDSNEKLFF
NA	NA	TRBV29-1	TRBJ1-4	TGCAGCGCGAGGAGGGCAACTAATGAAAAACTGTTTTTT	CSARRATNEKLFF
NA	few	TRBV19	TRBJ2-7	TGTGCCAGTAGTATTGGAGGGTTGGGGGAGCAGTACTTC	CASSIGGLGEQYF
TRBD2	few	TRBV28	TRBJ2-7	TGTGCCAGCAGGCGGGGGGGGGACGCGTACGAGCAGTACTTC	CASRRGGDAYEQYF
NA	NA	TRBV9	TRBJ2-1	TGTGCCTCAGCCGGCAGGGACATTTCTTATGAGCAGTTCTTC	CASAGRDISYEQFF
NA	NA	TRBV5-1	TRBJ2-7	TGCGCCAGCAGCTTGGGACAGGCTTATAACGAGCAGTACTTC	CASSLGQAYNEQYF
NA	NA	TRBV6-5	TRBJ1-2	TGTGCCAGCAGTTACTCGAAAACAGCCCCGTATGGCTACACCTTC	CASSYSKTAPYGYTF
NA	NA	TRBV19	TRBJ2-1	TGTGCCAGTAGTATAGATCGCAGCTCCTACAATGAGCAGTTCTTC	CASSIDRSSYNEQFF
NA	NA	TRBV30	TRBJ1-1	TGTGCCTGGGCTAGGGCCGCCCAGGGATCGACTGAAGCTTTCTTT	CAWARAAQGSTEAFF
NA	NA	TRBV7-6	TRBJ2-2	TGTGCCAGCAGCTTGGGGAGCGCGGGACCGTCGTCAACCGGGGAGCTGTTTTTT	CASSLGSAGPSSTGELFF
NA	NA	TRBV5-1	TRBJ2-3	TGCGCCAGCAGCCTCTTGGACTTCCCGCTCACAGATACGCAGTATTTT	CASSLLDFPLTDTQYF